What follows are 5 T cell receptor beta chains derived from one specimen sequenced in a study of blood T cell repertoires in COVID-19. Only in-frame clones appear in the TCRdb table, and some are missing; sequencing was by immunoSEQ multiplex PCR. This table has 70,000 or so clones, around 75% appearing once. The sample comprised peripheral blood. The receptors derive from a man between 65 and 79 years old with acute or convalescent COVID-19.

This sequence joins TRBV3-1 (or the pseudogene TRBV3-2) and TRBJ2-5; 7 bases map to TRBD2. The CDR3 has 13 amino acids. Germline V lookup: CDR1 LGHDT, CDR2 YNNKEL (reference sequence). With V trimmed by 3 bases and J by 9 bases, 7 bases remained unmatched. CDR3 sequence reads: CASSQNRAGAQYF. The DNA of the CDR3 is TGTGCCAGCAGCCAGAACCGCGCGGGGGCCCAGTACTTC.

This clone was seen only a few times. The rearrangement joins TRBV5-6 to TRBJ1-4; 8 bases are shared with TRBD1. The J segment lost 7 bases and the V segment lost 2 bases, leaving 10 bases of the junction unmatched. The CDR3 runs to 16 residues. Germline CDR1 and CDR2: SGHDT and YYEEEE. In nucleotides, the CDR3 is TGTGCCAGCAGCTTCCTCCCAGGGGGCGGGGGTGAAAAACTGTTTTTT. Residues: CASSFLPGGGGEKLFF. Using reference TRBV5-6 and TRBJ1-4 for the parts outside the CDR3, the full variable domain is DAGVTQSPTHLIKTRGQQVTLRCSPKSGHDTVSWYQQALGQGPQFIFQYYEEEERQRGNFPDRFSGHQFPNYSSELNVNALLLGDSALYLCASSFLPGGGGEKLFFGSGTQLSVL.

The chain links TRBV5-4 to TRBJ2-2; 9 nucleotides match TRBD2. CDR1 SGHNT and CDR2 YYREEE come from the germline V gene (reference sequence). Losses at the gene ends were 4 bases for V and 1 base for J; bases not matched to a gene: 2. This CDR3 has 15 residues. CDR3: CASSRLAENTGELFF. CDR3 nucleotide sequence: TGTGCCAGCAGCAGACTAGCGGAGAACACCGGGGAGCTGTTTTTT.

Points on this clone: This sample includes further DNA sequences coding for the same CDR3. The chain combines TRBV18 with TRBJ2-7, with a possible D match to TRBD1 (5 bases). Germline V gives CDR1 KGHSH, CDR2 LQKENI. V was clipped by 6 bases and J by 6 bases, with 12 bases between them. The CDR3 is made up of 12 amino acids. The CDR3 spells CASSPQGGEQYF. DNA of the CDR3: TGTGCCAGCTCCCCGCAGGGCGGCGAGCAGTACTTC.

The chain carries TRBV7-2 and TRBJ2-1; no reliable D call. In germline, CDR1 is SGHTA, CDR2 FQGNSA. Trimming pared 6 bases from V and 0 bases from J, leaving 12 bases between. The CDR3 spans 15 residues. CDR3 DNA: TGTGCCAGCAGTCCCGGATGGAGCTCCTACAATGAGCAGTTCTTC. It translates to CASSPGWSSYNEQFF. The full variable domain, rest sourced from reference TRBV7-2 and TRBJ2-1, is GAGVSQSPSNKVTEKGKDVELRCDPISGHTALYWYRQSLGQGLEFLIYFQGNSAPDKSGLPSDRFSAERTGGSVSTLTIQRTQQEDSAVYLCASSPGWSSYNEQFFGPGTRLTVL.